This T cell receptor beta chain emerged from a study of T cell responses to AZD1222 COVID-19 vaccine. Broader study findings: Most donors were white British and more were female, and clonal diversity was possibly underestimated. Targeting of unmutated variant regions was reportedly seen in nearly half of spike-specific TCRs.

Worth noting for this clone: Its matching antigen is unknown.

Assay: immunoSEQ multiplex PCR; the TCRdb copy retains only in-frame clones and omits some. The table has about 190,000 clones, approximately 90% seen once; the top ten hold more than 0.75%. The clonotype was recovered from an adult in good health. The sample was peripheral blood, taken on day 0 of AZD1222 vaccination.

CDR3 region: CASSPQVGGSYEQYF. The CDR3 DNA reads TGTGCCAGCAGCCCCCAGGTTGGTGGCTCCTACGAGCAGTACTTC. The rearrangement links TRBV7-2 to TRBJ2-7; D is unresolved. Germline lookup yields CDR1 SGHTA and CDR2 FQGNSA. This CDR3 is built from 15 residues. V gave up 5 bases and J gave up 0 bases, with 14 bases separating them. Supplemented by reference TRBV7-2 and TRBJ2-7, the full variable domain reads GAGVSQSPSNKVTEKGKDVELRCDPISGHTALYWYRQSLGQGLEFLIYFQGNSAPDKSGLPSDRFSAERTGGSVSTLTIQRTQQEDSAVYLCASSPQVGGSYEQYFGPGTRLTVT.